This T cell receptor (beta chain) was captured in a study of blood T cell repertoires in COVID-19. Across the study: From the United States, Italy and Spain came samples of acute and convalescent COVID-19. Sample material is recorded as cDNA or gDNA derived from T cells, B-cell-depleted T cells, or PBMCs.

V was pared by 6 bases and J by 1 base, with 12 bases between. The CDR3 covers 14 residues. CDR1 and CDR2 from the germline V gene are MNHEY and SVGAGI. As processed by the authors: Amplification of reference gene primers was used by the study to estimate nucleated cell counts. Clones were sequenced by immunoSEQ multiplex PCR, and TCRdb holds only the in-frame ones, with some missing. V and J calls and clone size are copied from that table; D and trimming were computed from the DNA. This sample has 130,000 or so clones, with 82% found just once. The sequenced sample was peripheral blood. The chain has TRBV6-5 and TRBJ1-1; weak D call: TRBD1 (5 bases). This receptor was obtained from an older woman with acute or convalescent COVID-19. The CDR3 DNA sequence: TGTGCCAGCAGGCCTGACAGAGGGAACACTGAAGCTTTCTTT. This sequence encodes CASRPDRGNTEAFF.